This T cell receptor (beta chain) was profiled in a study of brain T cells in children with intractable seizures. This sample's time point: blood from clinic visit 5 months post-surgery; TSC patient then seizure free. Surgery cases with the highest brain T cell transcript signatures were chosen for sequencing. The study, taken as a whole, reports: Only CDR3 sequence similarity suggested viral specificity, without known HCMV serostatus. Pre-surgery blood may have been undersampled, hiding some clones.

CDR3 length: 15 amino acids. Germline CDR1 is SGHAT and CDR2 is FQNNGV. V was cut by 5 bases and J by 5 bases, with 16 bases left in between. Method: immunoSEQ multiplex PCR; TCRdb's copy keeps in-frame clones and lacks some. This table has 340,000 or so clones, 93% appearing once. This clone appeared once. Its antigen is not known. The J gene is TRBJ2-1, the V gene TRBV11-2; D is unclear. This clonotype originated in a boy younger than two with tuberous sclerosis and intractable seizures. Material: peripheral blood, obtained more than 4 months after surgery. DNA for the CDR3: TGTGCCAGCAGCAACGGGTGGGCCTCGAACAATGAGCAGTTCTTC. Translation: CASSNGWASNNEQFF.